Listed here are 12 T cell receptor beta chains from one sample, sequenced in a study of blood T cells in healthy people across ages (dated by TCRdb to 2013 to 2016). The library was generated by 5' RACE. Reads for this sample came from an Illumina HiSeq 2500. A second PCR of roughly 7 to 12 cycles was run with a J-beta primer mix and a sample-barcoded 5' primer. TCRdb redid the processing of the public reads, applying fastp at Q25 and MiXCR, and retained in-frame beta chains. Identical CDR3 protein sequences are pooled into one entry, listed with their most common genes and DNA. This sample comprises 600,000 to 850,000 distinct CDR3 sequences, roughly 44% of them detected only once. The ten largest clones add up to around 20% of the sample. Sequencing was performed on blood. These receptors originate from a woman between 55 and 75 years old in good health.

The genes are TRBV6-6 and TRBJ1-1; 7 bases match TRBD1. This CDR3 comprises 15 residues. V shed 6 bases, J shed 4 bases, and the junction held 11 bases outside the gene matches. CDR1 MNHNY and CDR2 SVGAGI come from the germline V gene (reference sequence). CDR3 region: CASRELRGVATEAFF. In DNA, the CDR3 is TGTGCCAGCAGGGAACTCAGGGGGGTCGCCACTGAAGCTTTCTTT.

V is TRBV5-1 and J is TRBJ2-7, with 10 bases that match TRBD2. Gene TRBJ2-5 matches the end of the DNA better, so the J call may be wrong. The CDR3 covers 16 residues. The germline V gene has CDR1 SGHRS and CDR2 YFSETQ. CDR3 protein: CASSLMLAGVEETQYF. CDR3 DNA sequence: TGCGCCAGCAGCTTGATGCTAGCGGGAGTAGAAGAGACCCAGTACTTC.

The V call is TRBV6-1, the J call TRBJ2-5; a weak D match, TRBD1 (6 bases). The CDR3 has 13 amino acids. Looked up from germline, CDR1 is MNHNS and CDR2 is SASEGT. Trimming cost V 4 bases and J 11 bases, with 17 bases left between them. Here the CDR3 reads CASSVELRGEQYF. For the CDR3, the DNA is TGTGCCAGCAGTGTAGAACTCAGGGGAGAGCAGTACTTC.

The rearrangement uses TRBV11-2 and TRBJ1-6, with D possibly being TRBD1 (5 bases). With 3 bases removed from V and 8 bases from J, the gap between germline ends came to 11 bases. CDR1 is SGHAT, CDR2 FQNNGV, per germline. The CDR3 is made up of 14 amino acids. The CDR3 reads CASSLAGGDSPLHF. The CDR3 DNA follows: TGTGCCAGCAGCTTGGCCGGGGGGGATTCACCCCTCCACTTT.

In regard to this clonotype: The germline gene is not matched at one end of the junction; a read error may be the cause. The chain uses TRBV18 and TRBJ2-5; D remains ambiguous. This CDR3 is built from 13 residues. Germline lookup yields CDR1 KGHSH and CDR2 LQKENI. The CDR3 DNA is TGTGCCAGCTCACCCGCATCGCAAGAGACCCGGTACTTC. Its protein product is CASSPASQETRYF. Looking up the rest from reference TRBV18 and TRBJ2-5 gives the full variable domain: NAGVMQNPRHLVRRRGQEARLRCSPMKGHSHVYWYRQLPEEGLKFMVYLQKENIIDESGMPKERFSAEFPKEGPSILRIQQVVRGDSAAYFCASSPASQETRYFGPGTRLLVL.

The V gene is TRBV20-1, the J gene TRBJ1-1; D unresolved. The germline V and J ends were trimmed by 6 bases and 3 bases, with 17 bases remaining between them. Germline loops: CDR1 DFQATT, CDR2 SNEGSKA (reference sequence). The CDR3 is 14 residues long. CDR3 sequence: CSAEGVRSYTEAFF. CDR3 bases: TGCAGTGCCGAAGGCGTCAGGTCCTACACTGAAGCTTTCTTT.

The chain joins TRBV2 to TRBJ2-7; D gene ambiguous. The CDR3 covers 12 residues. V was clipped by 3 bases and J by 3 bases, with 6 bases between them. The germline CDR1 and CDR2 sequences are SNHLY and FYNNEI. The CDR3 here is CASSDSNYEQYF. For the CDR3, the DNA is TGTGCCAGCAGTGACTCCAACTACGAGCAGTACTTC.

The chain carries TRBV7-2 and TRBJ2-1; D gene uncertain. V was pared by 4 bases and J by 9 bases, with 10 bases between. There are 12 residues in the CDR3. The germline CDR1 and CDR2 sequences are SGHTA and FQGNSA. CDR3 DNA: TGTGCCAGCAGCTGGCTGGACGGTGAGCAGTTCTTC. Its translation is CASSWLDGEQFF.

The CDR3 nucleotides read TGTGCCAGCAGCTTAGGGGGGGATCCTACCTCGGAAAAACTGTTTTTT. It specifies CASSLGGDPTSEKLFF. The V gene is TRBV7-2, the J gene TRBJ1-4; maybe TRBD1 (5 bases). Trimming took 1 base from V and 8 from J, leaving 17 bases between them. From germline, CDR1 is SGHTA and CDR2 FQGNSA. The CDR3 is 16 amino acids.

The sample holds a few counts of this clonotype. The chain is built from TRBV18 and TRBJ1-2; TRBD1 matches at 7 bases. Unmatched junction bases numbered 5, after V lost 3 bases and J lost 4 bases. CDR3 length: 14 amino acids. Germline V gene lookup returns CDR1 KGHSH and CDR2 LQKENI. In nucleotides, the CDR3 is TGTGCCAGCTCACCGGAGACAGGGACCTATGGCTACACCTTC. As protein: CASSPETGTYGYTF.

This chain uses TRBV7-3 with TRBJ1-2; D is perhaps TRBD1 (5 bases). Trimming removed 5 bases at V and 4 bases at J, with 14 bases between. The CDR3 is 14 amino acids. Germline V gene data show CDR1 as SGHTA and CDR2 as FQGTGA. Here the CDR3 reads CASSPAGGAYGYTF. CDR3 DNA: TGTGCCAGCAGCCCCGCCGGGGGTGCCTATGGCTACACCTTC.

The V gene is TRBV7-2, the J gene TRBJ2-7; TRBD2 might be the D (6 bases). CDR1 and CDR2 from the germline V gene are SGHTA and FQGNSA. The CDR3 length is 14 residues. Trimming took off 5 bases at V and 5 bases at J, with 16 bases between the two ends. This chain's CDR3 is CASSAPPGGNEQYF. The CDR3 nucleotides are TGTGCCAGCAGCGCACCCCCTGGCGGGAACGAGCAGTACTTC.